The subject of this entry is one TCR beta chain. The target antigen is unknown. These data belong to a study of identifying expanded T cells in peripheral blood. Study-wide results and limits: Two-week clone count variance significantly increased as total template count grew. Around 1.2 clones differed between technical replicates, versus around 16 and 19 over time.

No infections or other immune events were documented during collection. Method: immunoSEQ multiplex PCR; TCRdb's copy keeps in-frame clones and lacks some. The repertoire consists of 50,000 to 60,000 clones, with about 80% occurring once and the leading ten covering about 15%. The CDR3 is made up of 14 amino acids. The V segment lost 11 bases and the J segment 3 bases; nucleotides outside the gene matches: 12. The germline V gene encodes CDR1 ENHRY and CDR2 SYGVKD. The V gene is TRBV10-3, the J gene TRBJ2-7; 8 bases are a match to TRBD1. The origin of this receptor is a person aged 18 to 70 in good health. The sample comprised blood. CDR3 sequence reads: CAAWRGQDNYEQYF. The DNA for the CDR3 is TGTGCCGCTTGGCGGGGACAGGATAACTACGAGCAGTACTTC.